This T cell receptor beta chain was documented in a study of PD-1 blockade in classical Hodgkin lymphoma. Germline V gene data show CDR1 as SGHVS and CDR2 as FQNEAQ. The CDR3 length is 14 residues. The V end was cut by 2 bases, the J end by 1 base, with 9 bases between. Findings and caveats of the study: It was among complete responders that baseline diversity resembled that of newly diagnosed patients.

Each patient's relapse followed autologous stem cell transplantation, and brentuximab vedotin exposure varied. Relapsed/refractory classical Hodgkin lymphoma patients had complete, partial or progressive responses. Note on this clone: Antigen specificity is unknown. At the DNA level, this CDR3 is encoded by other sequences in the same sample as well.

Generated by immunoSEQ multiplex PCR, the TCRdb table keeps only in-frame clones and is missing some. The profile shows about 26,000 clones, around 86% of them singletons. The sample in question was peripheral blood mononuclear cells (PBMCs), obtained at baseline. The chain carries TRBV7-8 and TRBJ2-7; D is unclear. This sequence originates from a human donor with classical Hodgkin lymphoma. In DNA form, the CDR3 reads TGTGCCAGCAGCTTATCTACGGGTTCCTACGAGCAGTACTTC. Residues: CASSLSTGSYEQYF.